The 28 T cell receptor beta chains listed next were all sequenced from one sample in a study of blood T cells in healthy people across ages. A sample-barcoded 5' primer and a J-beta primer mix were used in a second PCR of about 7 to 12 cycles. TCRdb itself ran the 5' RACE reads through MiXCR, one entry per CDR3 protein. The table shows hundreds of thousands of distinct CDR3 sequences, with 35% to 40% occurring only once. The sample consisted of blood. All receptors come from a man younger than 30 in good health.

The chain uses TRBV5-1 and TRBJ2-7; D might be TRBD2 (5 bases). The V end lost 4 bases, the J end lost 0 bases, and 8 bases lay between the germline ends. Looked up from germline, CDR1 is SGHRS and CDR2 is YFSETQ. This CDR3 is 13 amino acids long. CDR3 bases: TGCGCCAGCAGCACGGAGGCCTCCTACGAGCAGTACTTC. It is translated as CASSTEASYEQYF.

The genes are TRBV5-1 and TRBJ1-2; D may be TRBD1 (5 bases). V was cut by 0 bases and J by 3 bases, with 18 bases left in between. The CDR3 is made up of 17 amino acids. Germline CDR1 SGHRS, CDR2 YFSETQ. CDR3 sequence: CASSLVGAGRIDYGYTF. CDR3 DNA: TGCGCCAGCAGCTTGGTAGGGGCAGGGAGGATCGACTATGGCTACACCTTC.

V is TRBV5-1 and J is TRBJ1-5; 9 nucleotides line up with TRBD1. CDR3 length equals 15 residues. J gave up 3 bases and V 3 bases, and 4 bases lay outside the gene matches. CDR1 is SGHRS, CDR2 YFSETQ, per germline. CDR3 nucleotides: TGCGCCAGCAGCTCCGGGACAGGGCTCAATCAGCCCCAGCATTTT. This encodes CASSSGTGLNQPQHF.

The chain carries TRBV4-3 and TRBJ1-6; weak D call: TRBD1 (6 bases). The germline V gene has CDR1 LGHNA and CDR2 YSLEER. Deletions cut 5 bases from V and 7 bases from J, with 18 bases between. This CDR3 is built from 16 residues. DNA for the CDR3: TGCGCCAGCAGCGTCACGTCGGGGGCTGGGAATTCACCCCTCCACTTT. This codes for CASSVTSGAGNSPLHF.

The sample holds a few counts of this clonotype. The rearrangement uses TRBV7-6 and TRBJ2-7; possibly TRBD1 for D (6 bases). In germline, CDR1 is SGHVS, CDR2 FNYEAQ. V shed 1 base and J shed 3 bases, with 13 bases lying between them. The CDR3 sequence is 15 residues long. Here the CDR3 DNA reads TGTGCCAGCAGCTTAGAGGCAGGGGAGCGCTACGAGCAGTACTTC. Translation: CASSLEAGERYEQYF.

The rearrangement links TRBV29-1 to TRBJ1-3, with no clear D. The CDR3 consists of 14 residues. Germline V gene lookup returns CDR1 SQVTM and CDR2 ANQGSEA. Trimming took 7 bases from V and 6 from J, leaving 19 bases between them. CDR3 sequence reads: CSAKSTHLANTIYF. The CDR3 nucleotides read TGCAGCGCTAAATCGACTCACCTGGCAAACACCATATATTTT. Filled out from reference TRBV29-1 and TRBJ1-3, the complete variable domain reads SAVISQKPSRDICQRGTSLTIQCQVDSQVTMMFWYRQQPGQSLTLIATANQGSEATYESGFVIDKFPISRPNLTFSTLTVSNMSPEDSSIYLCSAKSTHLANTIYFGEGSWLTVV.

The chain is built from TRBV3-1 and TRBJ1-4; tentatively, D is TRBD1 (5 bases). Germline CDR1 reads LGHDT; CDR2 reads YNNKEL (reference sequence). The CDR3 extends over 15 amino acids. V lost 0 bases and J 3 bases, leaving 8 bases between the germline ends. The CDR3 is CASSQERGPNEKLFF. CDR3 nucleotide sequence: TGTGCCAGCAGCCAAGAAAGGGGACCTAATGAAAAACTGTTTTTT.

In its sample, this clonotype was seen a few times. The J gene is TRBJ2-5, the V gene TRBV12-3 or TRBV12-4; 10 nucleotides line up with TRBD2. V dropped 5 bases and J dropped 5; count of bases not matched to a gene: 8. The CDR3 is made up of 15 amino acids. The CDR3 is CASSPSGGARETQYF. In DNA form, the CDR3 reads TGTGCCAGCAGTCCCAGCGGGGGGGCCCGTGAGACCCAGTACTTC.

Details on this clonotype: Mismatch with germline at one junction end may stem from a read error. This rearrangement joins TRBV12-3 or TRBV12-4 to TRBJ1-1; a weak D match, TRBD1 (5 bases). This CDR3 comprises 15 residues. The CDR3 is CASLGRGLVNAEAFF. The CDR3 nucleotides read TGTGCCAGCCTCGGTAGGGGATTGGTGAACGCTGAAGCTTTCTTT.

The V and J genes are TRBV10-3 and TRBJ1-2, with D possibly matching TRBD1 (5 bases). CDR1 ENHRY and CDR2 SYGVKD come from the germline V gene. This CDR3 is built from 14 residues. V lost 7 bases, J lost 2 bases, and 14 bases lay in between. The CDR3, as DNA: TGTGCCATCACGGGTACGAGGGGAAACTATGGCTACACCTTC. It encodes CAITGTRGNYGYTF.

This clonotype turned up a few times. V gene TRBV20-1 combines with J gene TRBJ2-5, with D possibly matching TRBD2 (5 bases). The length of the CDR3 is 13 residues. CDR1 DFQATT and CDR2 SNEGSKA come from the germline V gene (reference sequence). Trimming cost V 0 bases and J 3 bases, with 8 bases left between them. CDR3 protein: CSARDMGEETQYF. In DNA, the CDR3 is TGCAGTGCTAGAGATATGGGAGAAGAGACCCAGTACTTC.

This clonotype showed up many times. DNA for the CDR3: TGTGCCAGCAGTGGACAGGGCACAACCTACGAGCAGTACTTC. Translated, it gives CASSGQGTTYEQYF. V gene TRBV12-3 or TRBV12-4 combines with J gene TRBJ2-7; 8 bases agree with TRBD1. The CDR3 extends over 14 amino acids. The ends lost 5 bases at V and 2 bases at J; junction bases unmatched: 5.

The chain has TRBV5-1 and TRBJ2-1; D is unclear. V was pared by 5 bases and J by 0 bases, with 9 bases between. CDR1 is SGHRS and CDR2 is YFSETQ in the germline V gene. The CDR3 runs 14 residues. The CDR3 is CASSHSSSYNEQFF. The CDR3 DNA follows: TGCGCCAGCAGTCATTCGAGCTCCTACAATGAGCAGTTCTTC.

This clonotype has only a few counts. CDR3 loop: CASRDDFPNSPLHF. DNA for the CDR3: TGCGCCAGCAGGGACGACTTTCCAAATTCACCCCTCCACTTT. The chain links TRBV5-1 to TRBJ1-6; D uncertain. The CDR3 is 14 amino acids. Germline V gives CDR1 SGHRS, CDR2 YFSETQ. V lost 5 bases, J lost 7 bases, and 13 bases lay in between. The entire variable domain, with the rest obtained from reference TRBV5-1 and TRBJ1-6, is as follows: KAGVTQTPRYLIKTRGQQVTLSCSPISGHRSVSWYQQTPGQGLQFLFEYFSETQRNKGNFPGRFSGRQFSNSRSEMNVSTLELGDSALYLCASRDDFPNSPLHFGNGTRLTVT.

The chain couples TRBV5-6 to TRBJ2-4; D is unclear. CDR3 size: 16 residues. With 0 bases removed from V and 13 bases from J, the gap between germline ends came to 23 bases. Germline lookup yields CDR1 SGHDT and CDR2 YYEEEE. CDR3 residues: CASSLVLIAGGDEQYF. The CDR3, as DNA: TGTGCCAGCAGCTTGGTTTTGATCGCAGGTGGGGATGAGCAGTACTTC.

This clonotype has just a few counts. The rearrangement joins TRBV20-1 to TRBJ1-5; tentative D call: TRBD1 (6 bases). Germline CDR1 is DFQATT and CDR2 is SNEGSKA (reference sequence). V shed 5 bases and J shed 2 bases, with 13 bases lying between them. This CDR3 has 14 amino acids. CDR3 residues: CSAAPRGGNQPQHF. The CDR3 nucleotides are TGCAGTGCTGCCCCCAGGGGTGGCAATCAGCCCCAGCATTTT.

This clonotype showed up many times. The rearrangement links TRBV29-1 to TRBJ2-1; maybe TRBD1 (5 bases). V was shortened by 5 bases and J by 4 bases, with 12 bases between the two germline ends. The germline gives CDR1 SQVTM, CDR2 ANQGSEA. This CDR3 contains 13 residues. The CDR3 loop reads CSVLPDNYNEQFF. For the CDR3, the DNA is TGCAGCGTTCTTCCGGACAATTACAATGAGCAGTTCTTC.

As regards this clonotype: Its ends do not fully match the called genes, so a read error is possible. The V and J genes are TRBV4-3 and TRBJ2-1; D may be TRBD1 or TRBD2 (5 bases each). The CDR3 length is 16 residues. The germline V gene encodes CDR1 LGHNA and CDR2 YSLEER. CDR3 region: CAGSQEGDVSYNEQFF. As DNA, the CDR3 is TGCGCCGGCAGCCAAGAAGGGGACGTGTCCTACAATGAGCAGTTCTTC.

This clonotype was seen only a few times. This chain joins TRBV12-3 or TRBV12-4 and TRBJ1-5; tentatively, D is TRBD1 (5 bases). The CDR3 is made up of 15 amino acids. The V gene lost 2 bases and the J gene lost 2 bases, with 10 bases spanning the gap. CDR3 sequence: CASSLSGKGNQPQHF. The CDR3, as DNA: TGTGCCAGCAGTTTATCAGGGAAGGGCAATCAGCCCCAGCATTTT.

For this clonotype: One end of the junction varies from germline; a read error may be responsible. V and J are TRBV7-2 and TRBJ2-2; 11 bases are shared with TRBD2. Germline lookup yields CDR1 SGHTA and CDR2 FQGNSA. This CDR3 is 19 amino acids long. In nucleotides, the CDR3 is TGTGCCCGCAGCTTAGCTCCTTCGGGACTAGCGGTGAACACCGGGGAGCTGTTTTTT. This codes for CARSLAPSGLAVNTGELFF.

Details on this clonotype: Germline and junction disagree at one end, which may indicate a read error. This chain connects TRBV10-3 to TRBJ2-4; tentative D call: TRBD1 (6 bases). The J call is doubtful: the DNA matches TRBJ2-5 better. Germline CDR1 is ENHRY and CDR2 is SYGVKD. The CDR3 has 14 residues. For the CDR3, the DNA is TGTACCATCAGATCGGACAGAGGCCAAGAGACCCAGTACTTC. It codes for CTIRSDRGQETQYF.

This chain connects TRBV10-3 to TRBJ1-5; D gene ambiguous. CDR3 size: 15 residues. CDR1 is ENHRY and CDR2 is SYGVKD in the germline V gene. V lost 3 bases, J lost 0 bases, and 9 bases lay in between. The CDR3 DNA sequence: TGTGCCATCAGTGAATTGGGGTATAGCAATCAGCCCCAGCATTTT. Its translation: CAISELGYSNQPQHF.

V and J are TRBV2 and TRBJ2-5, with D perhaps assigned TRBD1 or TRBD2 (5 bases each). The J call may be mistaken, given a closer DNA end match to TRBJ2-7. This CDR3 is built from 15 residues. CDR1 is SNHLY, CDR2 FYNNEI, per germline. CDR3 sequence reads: CASTSPGPEEDEQYF. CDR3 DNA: TGTGCCAGCACCAGCCCGGGACCAGAGGAGGACGAGCAGTACTTC.

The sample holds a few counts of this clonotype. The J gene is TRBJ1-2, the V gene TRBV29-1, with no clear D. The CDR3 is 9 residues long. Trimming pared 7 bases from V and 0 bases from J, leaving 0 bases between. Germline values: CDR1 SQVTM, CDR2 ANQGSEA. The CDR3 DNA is TGCAGCGCTAACTATGGCTACACCTTC. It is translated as CSANYGYTF. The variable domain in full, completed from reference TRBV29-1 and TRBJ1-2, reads SAVISQKPSRDICQRGTSLTIQCQVDSQVTMMFWYRQQPGQSLTLIATANQGSEATYESGFVIDKFPISRPNLTFSTLTVSNMSPEDSSIYLCSANYGYTFGSGTRLTVV.

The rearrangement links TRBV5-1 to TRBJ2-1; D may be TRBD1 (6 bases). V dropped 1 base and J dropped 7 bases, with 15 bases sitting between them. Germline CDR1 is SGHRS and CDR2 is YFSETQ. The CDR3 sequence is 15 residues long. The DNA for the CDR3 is TGCGCCAGCAGCTTGAGTGGGGACATAACGAATGAGCAGTTCTTC. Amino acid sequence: CASSLSGDITNEQFF.

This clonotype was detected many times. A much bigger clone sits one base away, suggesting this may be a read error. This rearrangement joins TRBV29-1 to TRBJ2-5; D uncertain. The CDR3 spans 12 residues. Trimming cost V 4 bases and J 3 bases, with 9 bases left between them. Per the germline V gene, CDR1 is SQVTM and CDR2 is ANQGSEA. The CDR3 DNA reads TGCAGCGTTGGCTGGGGAAAAGAGACCCAGTACTTC. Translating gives CSVGWGKETQYF.

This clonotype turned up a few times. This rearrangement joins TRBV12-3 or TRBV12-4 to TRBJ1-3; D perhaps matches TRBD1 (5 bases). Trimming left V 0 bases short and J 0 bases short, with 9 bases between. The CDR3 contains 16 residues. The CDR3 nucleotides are TGTGCCAGCAGTTTAGCTGGGGCCCGCTCTGGAAACACCATATATTTT. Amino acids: CASSLAGARSGNTIYF.

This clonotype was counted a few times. CDR3 coding DNA: TGCAGTGCCCCCTTGGCCCAGAACACTGAAGCTTTCTTT. Residues: CSAPLAQNTEAFF. The V call is TRBV20-1, the J call TRBJ1-1; D is unclear. The CDR3 is made up of 13 amino acids. V was pared by 6 bases and J by 1 base, with 12 bases between. CDR1 DFQATT and CDR2 SNEGSKA come from the germline V gene (reference sequence).